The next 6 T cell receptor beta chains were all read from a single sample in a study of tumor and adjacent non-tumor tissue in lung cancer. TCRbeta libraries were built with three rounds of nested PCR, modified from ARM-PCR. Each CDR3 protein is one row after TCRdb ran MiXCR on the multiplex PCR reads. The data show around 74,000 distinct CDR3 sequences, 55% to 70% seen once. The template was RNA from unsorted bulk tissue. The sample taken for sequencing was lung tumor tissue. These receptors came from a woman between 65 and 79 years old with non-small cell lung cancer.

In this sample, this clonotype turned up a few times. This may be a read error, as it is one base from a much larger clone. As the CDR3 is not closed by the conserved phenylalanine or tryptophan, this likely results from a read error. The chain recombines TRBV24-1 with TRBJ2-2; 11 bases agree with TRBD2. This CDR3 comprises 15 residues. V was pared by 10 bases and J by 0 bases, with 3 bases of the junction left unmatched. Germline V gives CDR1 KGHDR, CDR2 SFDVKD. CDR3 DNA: TGTGCCACAGGGACTAGCGGATCGAACACCGGGGAGCTGTTTTCT. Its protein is CATGTSGSNTGELFS.

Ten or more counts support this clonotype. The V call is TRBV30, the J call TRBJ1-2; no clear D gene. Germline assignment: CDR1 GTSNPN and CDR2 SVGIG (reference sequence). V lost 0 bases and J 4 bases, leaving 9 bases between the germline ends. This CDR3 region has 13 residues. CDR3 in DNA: TGTGCCTGGAGTGTAGGCTGGGGCTATGGCTACACCTTC. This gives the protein CAWSVGWGYGYTF. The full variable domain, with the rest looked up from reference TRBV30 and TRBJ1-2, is SQTIHQWPATLVQPVGSPLSLECTVEGTSNPNLYWYRQAAGRGLQLLFYSVGIGQISSEVPQNLSASRPQDRQFILSSKKLLLSDSGFYLCAWSVGWGYGYTFGSGTRLTVV.

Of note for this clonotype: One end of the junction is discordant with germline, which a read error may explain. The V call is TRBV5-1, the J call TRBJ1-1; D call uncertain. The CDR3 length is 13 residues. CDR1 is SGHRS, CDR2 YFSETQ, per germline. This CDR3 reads CTSSFFENTEAFF. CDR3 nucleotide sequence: TGCACCAGCAGCTTCTTCGAGAACACTGAAGCTTTCTTT. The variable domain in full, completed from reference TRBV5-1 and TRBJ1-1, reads KAGVTQTPRYLIKTRGQQVTLSCSPISGHRSVSWYQQTPGQGLQFLFEYFSETQRNKGNFPGRFSGRQFSNSRSEMNVSTLELGDSALYLCTSSFFENTEAFFGQGTRLTVV.

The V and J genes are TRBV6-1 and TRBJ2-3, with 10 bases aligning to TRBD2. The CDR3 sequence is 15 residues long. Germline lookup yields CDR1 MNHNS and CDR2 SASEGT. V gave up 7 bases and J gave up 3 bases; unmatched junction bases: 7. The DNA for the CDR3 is TGTGCCAGCAAGCGTATAGCGGGAGGAACAGATACGCAGTATTTT. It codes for CASKRIAGGTDTQYF.

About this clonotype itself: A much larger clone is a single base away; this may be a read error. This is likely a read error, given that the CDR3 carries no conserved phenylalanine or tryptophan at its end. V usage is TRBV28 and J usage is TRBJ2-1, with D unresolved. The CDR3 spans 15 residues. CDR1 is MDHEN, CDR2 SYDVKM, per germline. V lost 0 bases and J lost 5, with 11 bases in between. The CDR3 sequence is CASSLWGTSNNEQFL. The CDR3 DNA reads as TGTGCCAGCAGTTTATGGGGTACAAGTAACAATGAGCAGTTCTTA.

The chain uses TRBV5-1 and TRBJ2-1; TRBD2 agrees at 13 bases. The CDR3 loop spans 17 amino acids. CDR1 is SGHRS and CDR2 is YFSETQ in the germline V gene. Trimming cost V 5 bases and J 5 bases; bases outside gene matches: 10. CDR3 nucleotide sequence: TGCGCCAGCAGGAGAGGACTAGCGGGAGTATCCCACAATGAGCAGTTCTTC. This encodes CASRRGLAGVSHNEQFF.